This T cell receptor (beta chain) was found in a study of Graves' ophthalmopathy and Graves' hyperthyroidism. This clonotype was found many times. Antigen: not known. RNA served as the template for amplifying TCR beta CDR3 regions. HTBI primers served in a first-round RT-PCR, which a second-round multiplex PCR followed. Each CDR3 protein is one row after TCRdb ran MiXCR on the multiplex PCR reads. The table has 400,000 to 450,000 distinct CDR3 sequences, under 25% seen once. Study-level results: Classification of ophthalmopathy versus stable hyperthyroidism by a 13-signature model yielded around 90% sensitivity and about 83% specificity.

Germline CDR1 DFQATT, CDR2 SNEGSKA (reference sequence). The trim removed 4 bases at V and 5 bases at J, leaving 5 bases unmatched. The CDR3 runs 13 residues. The V gene is TRBV20-1, the J gene TRBJ2-5; 9 nucleotides align to TRBD1. This TCR derives from a woman aged 18 to 35 with stable Graves' hyperthyroidism. Specimen: peripheral blood. CDR3 bases: TGCAGTGCTAACAACAGGGGGCGGGAGACCCAGTACTTC. It is translated as CSANNRGRETQYF.